The present T cell receptor beta chain was sequenced within a study of T cells after yellow fever vaccination (dated by TCRdb to the late 2010s). Concerning the study at large: Using CD3, CD45RA, CCR7 and CD95 staining, memory subsets (EM, EMRA, CM and Tscm) were sorted on a BD FACS Aria III. The SMART-Seq v4 Ultra Low Input RNA kit was used to prepare libraries from fractions with low cell numbers. To follow T-cell clones before and after primary and booster YFV17D yellow fever vaccination, bulk TCR alpha and beta repertoires were sequenced over time. The cohort comprised two healthy male donors, one aged 18 to 30 and one aged 30 to 40 years. Blood was drawn at multiple timepoints before and after primary and secondary immunization, with bulk PBMC replicates and cell subsets isolated. Memory subsets were sorted on days 0, 15 and 45 and at 18 months after primary vaccination, and on days 0, 15 and 45 after the 30-year booster. The paper as a whole reports these results and caveats: A small share of clonotypes was detected in both CD4 and CD8 compartments, with the overlap likely arising from convergent recombination. Because abundant contaminating clonotypes from the bulk population could be contained in FACS-sorted repertoires, computational filtering was required. Most clones expanded after primary vaccination were re-detected after the booster (almost 97% of CD4 and around 88% of CD8), suggesting broad memory maintenance. The secondary T-cell response was found to be weaker but faster than the primary response, with a peak reached on day 5 rather than on day 15. Because only a couple of donors were included in the study, the extent to which the findings can be generalized is limited. On day 0, almost all vaccine-responding clonotypes were below detection in the sorted memory subsets.

V trim: 4 bases; J trim: 4 bases; unmatched bases: 4. Including cysteine and phenylalanine, the CDR3 has 15 amino acids. Of the read, only the CDR3 DNA is kept; its 45 bases are in frame from base 1. In the germline V gene, CDR1 corresponds to SGHTA and CDR2 to FQGNSA. TCR cDNA was synthesized by 5'RACE template switching, which introduced a universal primer site and unique molecular identifiers. Priming of cDNA synthesis was performed from both the TCR alpha and TCR beta constant segments. Libraries were amplified in two PCR steps, with sample barcodes and sequencing adapters added in the second step. Libraries were sequenced on Illumina HiSeq 2500 (2x100 bp) or NovaSeq (2x150 bp). In the original analysis: MIGEC handled demultiplexing of reads and collapsing into UMI consensus sequences, while MiXCR performed V(D)J alignment. Using edgeR on replicate PBMC samples, clonotypes were called vaccine-responding if FDR was below 0.01 and the log2 fold change was above 5 up to day 15. Each bulk clonotype received a CD4 or CD8 identity based on whether the sequenced CD4 or CD8 repertoire contained that clonotype at higher abundance. To estimate how each clone was distributed across memory phenotypes, clonotype frequencies in memory subsets were weighted by the numbers of FACS-sorted cells. TCRdb reanalyzed the raw reads on its own, using fastp at Q25 for trimming and MiXCR for clone calling, and kept in-frame beta chains. Each CDR3 protein gets just one entry, which takes the most common genes and DNA from the rows behind it. The V and J calls, along with clone size, are taken from TCRdb and not from the paper's own processing. In all, the sample holds 25,000 to 35,000 distinct CDR3 sequences, and about 6% of those were seen once. Roughly 25% of the sample belongs to the ten largest clones.

In the paper's terms, the treatment or condition label means: live attenuated yellow fever vaccine strain. PBMCs were isolated from peripheral blood using a standard Ficoll-Paque protocol. The RNeasy Micro Kit was used to extract RNA from sorted memory subsets. There are many counts of this clonotype. No much larger clone exists at a distance of one base, and base qualities are not known. The sequenced sample was PBMCs, either bulk or a sorted T-cell subset (CD4+, CD8+, memory, or dextramer-sorted; not recorded which), obtained on the day of the yellow fever booster vaccination. The V and J segments used are TRBV7-2 and TRBJ2-1; a stretch of 10 junction bases matches TRBD2. The source is a man younger than 40 who received the YFV17D yellow fever vaccine. The CDR3 reads as follows: CASSSTSGQYNEQFF. The nucleotide sequence is given as TGTGCCAGCAGCTCGACTAGCGGGCAGTACAATGAGCAGTTCTTC.